These 27 T cell receptor beta chains originate from one sample sequenced in a study of cytomegalovirus exposure and HLA in healthy donors. Profiled with immunoSEQ multiplex PCR; TCRdb holds only in-frame clones, not every one. The sample holds over 150,000 clones, 84% seen once. The specimen was PBMCs. Receptor source: a woman in her twenties or thirties in good health and CMV-seropositive.

The chain recombines TRBV27 with TRBJ2-5; 11 nucleotides line up with TRBD2. This CDR3 comprises 19 residues. The V gene end was trimmed by 5 bases and the J gene end by 1 base; junction bases not matched to a gene: 15. Per the germline V gene, CDR1 is MNHEY and CDR2 is SMNVEV (reference sequence). The CDR3 region has the DNA TGTGCCAGCAGTCCGCGAACCCCCGGGACTAGCGGATCCCAAGAGACCCAGTACTTC. Its protein product is CASSPRTPGTSGSQETQYF.

V is TRBV28 and J is TRBJ1-2, with unresolved D. Trimming left V 1 base short and J 4 bases short, with 4 bases between. The germline V gene encodes CDR1 MDHEN and CDR2 SYDVKM. This CDR3 spans 12 amino acids. This CDR3 is CASSLSSYGYTF. The CDR3 DNA reads as TGTGCCAGCAGTTTATCTTCCTATGGCTACACCTTC.

The rearrangement joins TRBV28 to TRBJ1-3; the D gene is possibly TRBD1 (6 bases). Germline V lookup: CDR1 MDHEN, CDR2 SYDVKM. This CDR3 is built from 16 residues. V was trimmed by 2 bases and J by 5 bases, leaving 16 bases between them. The CDR3 sequence: CASSLLYRDTRNTIYF. CDR3 in DNA: TGTGCCAGCAGTTTACTGTACCGGGACACCAGAAACACCATATATTTT.

The chain joins TRBV4-2 to TRBJ2-7, with 9 bases aligning to TRBD2. Trimming took 0 bases from V and 8 from J; bases not matched to a gene: 8. The CDR3 is 15 amino acids. Germline V gives CDR1 LGHNA, CDR2 YNFKEQ. In nucleotides, the CDR3 is TGTGCCAGCAGCCAAGAGGTAGCGGGAGTGGAAAAGCAGTACTTC. This codes for CASSQEVAGVEKQYF.

The V call is TRBV2, the J call TRBJ1-1; tentatively, D is TRBD1 (5 bases). Germline loops: CDR1 SNHLY, CDR2 FYNNEI. Trimming removed 5 bases from V and 8 bases from J, with 15 bases in between. There are 13 residues in the CDR3. CDR3 sequence reads: CASSPPQGPEAFF. CDR3 nucleotide sequence: TGTGCCAGCAGTCCCCCCCAGGGCCCGGAAGCTTTCTTT.

V and J are TRBV5-4 and TRBJ2-1, with 8 positions matching TRBD2. Germline assignment: CDR1 SGHNT and CDR2 YYREEE (reference sequence). This CDR3 contains 18 residues. V lost 0 bases, J lost 1 base, and 9 bases stayed unmatched. CDR3 amino acids: CASSLASGRGASYNEQFF. The DNA of the CDR3 is TGTGCCAGCAGCTTGGCAAGCGGGAGAGGGGCGTCCTACAATGAGCAGTTCTTC.

Ten or more counts support this clone. V gene TRBV6-1 combines with J gene TRBJ1-5; no clear D. The CDR3 contains 16 residues. Germline V gene sequence: CDR1 MNHNS, CDR2 SASEGT. V was clipped by 2 bases and J by 4 bases, with 15 bases between them. CDR3 sequence (DNA): TGTGCCAGCAGTGAATTGGGCACGGCGGGGAATCAGCCCCAGCATTTT. Protein product: CASSELGTAGNQPQHF.

This clone is a singleton in its sample. The chain is built from TRBV30 and TRBJ1-3; 8 bases are shared with TRBD1. CDR1 is GTSNPN, CDR2 SVGIG, per germline (reference sequence). The CDR3 is made up of 14 amino acids. After removal of 2 bases from V and 4 bases from J, the junction contained 4 bases not matched to a gene. The CDR3 bases are TGTGCCTGGAGTATCTGGACAGGGGGAAACACCATATATTTT. Its protein is CAWSIWTGGNTIYF.

The chain has TRBV6-5 and TRBJ2-7, with D possibly being TRBD1 (5 bases). The CDR3 consists of 11 residues. Germline V CDR1 and CDR2: MNHEY, SVGAGI. Trimming took 6 bases from V and 3 from J, leaving 6 bases between them. The CDR3 region is CASSRDYEQYF. The CDR3 DNA is TGTGCCAGCAGCAGGGACTACGAGCAGTACTTC.

The genes are TRBV7-6 and TRBJ2-5, with TRBD1 matching 7 bases. Trimming removed 3 bases from V and 4 bases from J; junction bases left unmatched: 8. Germline assignment: CDR1 SGHVS and CDR2 FNYEAQ. The CDR3 has 15 amino acids. CDR3 residues: CASSFYTDRAETQYF. The CDR3 coding sequence is TGTGCCAGCAGCTTTTACACCGACAGGGCAGAGACCCAGTACTTC.

The J gene is TRBJ2-7, the V gene TRBV28; a weak D match, TRBD1 (6 bases). The CDR3 totals 13 residues. V was clipped by 6 bases and J by 3 bases, with 12 bases between them. Germline CDR1 is MDHEN and CDR2 is SYDVKM. CDR3 sequence reads: CASRGTPIYEQYF. In nucleotides, the CDR3 is TGTGCCAGCAGGGGGACACCAATCTACGAGCAGTACTTC.

A note on this clone: An end of the junction does not agree with germline; a read error may underlie this. This sequence joins TRBV7-7 and TRBJ2-1; possible D gene TRBD1, 6 bases. The CDR3 spans 13 residues. From germline, CDR1 is SSHAT and CDR2 FNYEAQ (reference sequence). The CDR3: CASSSSGDREQFF. CDR3 DNA sequence: TGTGCTAGCAGCTCGTCAGGGGATAGGGAGCAGTTCTTC.

The chain uses TRBV28 and TRBJ2-3; 7 bases line up with TRBD1. Germline V gene lookup returns CDR1 MDHEN and CDR2 SYDVKM. The CDR3 extends over 16 amino acids. V lost 5 bases to trimming and J lost 4 bases; unmatched junction nucleotides: 12. The CDR3 loop reads CASSTRTGTIADTQYF. The CDR3 nucleotides read TGTGCCAGCAGTACGCGGACAGGAACGATAGCAGATACGCAGTATTTT.

The table lists this clone with a count of one. The chain joins TRBV6-5 to TRBJ1-5, with 9 bases fitting TRBD1. The CDR3 has 13 amino acids. V was pared by 6 bases and J by 7 bases, with 4 bases of the junction left unmatched. Germline CDR1 is MNHEY and CDR2 is SVGAGI. The chain's CDR3 is CASRDRGGQPQHF. CDR3 in DNA: TGTGCCAGCAGGGACAGGGGAGGACAGCCCCAGCATTTT.

This clone has only one observation. The chain couples TRBV6-5 to TRBJ2-1; the match to TRBD2 covers 8 bases. Per the germline V gene, CDR1 is MNHEY and CDR2 is SVGAGI. This CDR3 is 15 amino acids long. The V gene end was trimmed by 5 bases and the J gene end by 4 bases; junction bases not matched to a gene: 7. This chain's CDR3 is CASSQASGLYNEQFF. The CDR3 DNA reads as TGTGCCAGCAGTCAGGCTAGCGGGCTTTACAATGAGCAGTTCTTC.

The V and J genes are TRBV6-1 and TRBJ2-2; D might be TRBD2 (6 bases). Germline V gene sequence: CDR1 MNHNS, CDR2 SASEGT. Trimming pared 3 bases from V and 1 base from J, leaving 9 bases between. The CDR3 totals 15 residues. The CDR3 region is CASSEPGENTGELFF. As DNA, the CDR3 is TGTGCCAGCAGTGAGCCGGGGGAGAACACCGGGGAGCTGTTTTTT.

In this sample, this clone turned up many times. The V and J genes are TRBV5-4 and TRBJ1-5; TRBD1 matches at 8 bases. This CDR3 spans 14 amino acids. Germline V gives CDR1 SGHNT, CDR2 YYREEE (reference sequence). Trimming took 1 base from V and 5 from J; bases not matched to a gene: 2. This CDR3 is CASSLQGAHQPQHF. In nucleotides, the CDR3 is TGTGCCAGCAGCTTGCAGGGGGCGCATCAGCCCCAGCATTTT.

This clone has just one count. V is TRBV6-5 and J is TRBJ2-7; unclear D gene. The V end was cut by 0 bases, the J end by 4 bases, with 7 bases between. This CDR3 comprises 13 residues. Germline V gene data show CDR1 as MNHEY and CDR2 as SVGAGI. The CDR3 loop reads CASSYSFGYEQYF. The CDR3 nucleotides read TGTGCCAGCAGTTACTCTTTCGGTTACGAGCAGTACTTC.

The chain is built from TRBV27 and TRBJ2-6; TRBD2 agrees at 14 bases. J lost 4 bases, V lost 7 bases, and 6 bases had no gene match. The CDR3 extends over 17 amino acids. Per the germline V gene, CDR1 is MNHEY and CDR2 is SMNVEV (reference sequence). The chain's CDR3 is CASTRLAGGPGANVLTF. The CDR3 nucleotides are TGTGCCAGCACCAGACTAGCGGGAGGGCCCGGGGCCAACGTCCTGACTTTC.

This chain joins TRBV6-1 and TRBJ1-2, with D perhaps TRBD1 (5 bases). The V end was cut by 7 bases, the J end by 4 bases, with 13 bases between. The germline V gene encodes CDR1 MNHNS and CDR2 SASEGT. This CDR3 comprises 13 residues. CDR3 loop: CASILERGYGYTF. The CDR3 bases are TGTGCCAGCATTTTAGAAAGGGGCTATGGCTACACCTTC.

The chain joins TRBV9 to TRBJ2-2; unclear D gene. Trimming took off 3 bases at V and 2 bases at J, with 5 bases between the two ends. This CDR3 is 13 amino acids long. CDR1 is SGDLS, CDR2 YYNGEE, per germline. In DNA, the CDR3 is TGTGCCAGCAGCGGTACTAACACCGGGGAGCTGTTTTTT. This sequence encodes CASSGTNTGELFF.

This rearrangement joins TRBV5-1 to TRBJ2-1, with TRBD2 identical over 10 bases. The CDR3 has 17 residues. J gave up 3 bases and V 0 bases, and 6 bases lay outside the gene matches. In germline, CDR1 is SGHRS, CDR2 YFSETQ. The CDR3 spells CASSLVPLAGVYNEQFF. CDR3 DNA sequence: TGCGCCAGCAGCTTGGTTCCCCTAGCGGGAGTCTACAATGAGCAGTTCTTC.

This rearrangement joins TRBV28 to TRBJ1-1; TRBD1 might be the D (5 bases). The CDR3 runs to 14 residues. Trimming pared 5 bases from V and 9 bases from J, leaving 19 bases between. CDR1 is MDHEN and CDR2 is SYDVKM in the germline V gene. CDR3 coding DNA: TGTGCCAGCAGTATCCGGGGGGGGTCAGGGAAAGCTTTCTTT. It specifies CASSIRGGSGKAFF.

This clone was counted only a few times. The gene calls are TRBV6-5 and TRBJ1-2; D gene ambiguous. This CDR3 has 14 amino acids. Per the germline V gene, CDR1 is MNHEY and CDR2 is SVGAGI. V lost 2 bases and J 4 bases, leaving 11 bases between the germline ends. The CDR3 DNA reads TGTGCCAGCAGTTACGTGGGTAGCTCCTATGGCTACACCTTC. Protein sequence: CASSYVGSSYGYTF.

J is TRBJ1-1 and V is TRBV29-1; 7 nucleotides agree with TRBD1. Germline CDR1 is SQVTM and CDR2 is ANQGSEA. The CDR3 covers 13 residues. With V trimmed by 2 bases and J by 7 bases, 7 bases remained unmatched. Here the CDR3 reads CSVERQQGIEAFF. DNA for the CDR3: TGCAGCGTTGAACGTCAACAGGGGATTGAAGCTTTCTTT. The full variable domain, its missing parts supplied by reference TRBV29-1 and TRBJ1-1, is SAVISQKPSRDICQRGTSLTIQCQVDSQVTMMFWYRQQPGQSLTLIATANQGSEATYESGFVIDKFPISRPNLTFSTLTVSNMSPEDSSIYLCSVERQQGIEAFFGQGTRLTVV.

The J gene is TRBJ2-1, the V gene TRBV5-1, with 9 bases matching TRBD1. V lost 5 bases, J lost 9 bases, and 9 bases stayed unmatched. This CDR3 comprises 14 residues. CDR1 is SGHRS, CDR2 YFSETQ, per germline. CDR3: CASRITGGSGEQFF. The CDR3 DNA reads TGCGCCAGCAGAATAACAGGGGGCTCTGGTGAGCAGTTCTTC.

This chain connects TRBV5-1 to TRBJ2-7, with unresolved D. The germline V gene has CDR1 SGHRS and CDR2 YFSETQ. The CDR3 length is 14 residues. V was cut by 2 bases and J by 2 bases, with 11 bases left in between. The CDR3 is CASSLSQSTYEQYF. CDR3 coding DNA: TGCGCCAGCAGCTTAAGTCAGTCAACCTACGAGCAGTACTTC.